This TCR beta chain was sequenced in a study of blood T cell repertoires in COVID-19. As for the study in general: Acute and convalescent COVID-19 samples came from the United States, Italy and Spain. PBMCs, B-cell-depleted T cells, or T cells were the source of the cDNA or gDNA that made up the material.

The germline CDR1 and CDR2 sequences are LNHDA and SQIVND (reference sequence). V lost 4 bases to trimming and J lost 2 bases; unmatched junction nucleotides: 5. The CDR3 is 14 residues long. Libraries were prepared by immunoSEQ multiplex PCR; TCRdb keeps only in-frame clonotypes and omits some of them. The table includes approximately 400,000 clones, approximately 91% detected once. The chain is built from TRBV19 and TRBJ2-7, with TRBD1 matching 7 bases. This sequence originates from a woman aged 40 to 49 who had been exposed to COVID-19. The sequenced sample was PBMCs or T cells enriched from blood (not recorded which). The CDR3 DNA follows: TGTGCCAGTAGTACACAGGGGTTCCCCTACGAGCAGTACTTC. Protein product: CASSTQGFPYEQYF.